Listed below are T cell receptor beta chains from one sample, sequenced in a study of radiotherapy plus CTLA-4 blockade in lung cancer. The protocol was immunoSEQ multiplex PCR, while the TCRdb copy is restricted to in-frame clones and leaves out a portion. Altogether around 90,000 clones are present, about 80% being singletons, with the ten largest covering roughly 0.84%. The sample in question was peripheral blood, obtained from a patient treated with radiotherapy plus ipilimumab. All receptors derive from a human donor with non-small cell lung cancer who had stable disease on radiotherapy plus ipilimumab. Both conserved end residues are part of each CDR3. A D gene is named only where the DNA matches it firmly. The size entry is marked missing in some rows and otherwise reads once, few, many or a size class.

len: 17; d_gene: TRBD1; v_gene: TRBV28; abundance: .; j_gene: TRBJ1-2; CDR3nt: TGTGCCAGCAGCCTAGGCGCAACAGGGGGCCGGAACCATGGCTACACCTTC; CDR3aa: CASSLGATGGRNHGYTF
len: 14; d_gene: .; v_gene: TRBV7-2; abundance: .; j_gene: TRBJ2-7; CDR3nt: TGTGCCAGCAGCTTAGCGCTAAACAGTTACGAGCAGTACTTC; CDR3aa: CASSLALNSYEQYF
len: 14; d_gene: TRBD2; v_gene: TRBV2; abundance: .; j_gene: TRBJ2-3; CDR3nt: TGTGCCAGCGGCCGGGCCGGGGGGGGAGATACGCAGTATTTT; CDR3aa: CASGRAGGGDTQYF
len: 14; d_gene: .; v_gene: TRBV5-1; abundance: .; j_gene: TRBJ2-1; CDR3nt: TGCGCCAGCAGCTCCGGGGCCCCTTACAATGAGCAGTTCTTC; CDR3aa: CASSSGAPYNEQFF
len: 15; d_gene: .; v_gene: TRBV7-2; abundance: few; j_gene: TRBJ2-2; CDR3nt: TGTGCCAGCAGCTTTAAGGGTCGGGACACCGGGGAGCTGTTTTTT; CDR3aa: CASSFKGRDTGELFF
len: 13; d_gene: .; v_gene: TRBV5-1; abundance: .; j_gene: TRBJ2-1; CDR3nt: TGCGCCAGCAGCTTACTAGGTGCCAATGAGCAGTTCTTC; CDR3aa: CASSLLGANEQFF
len: 18; d_gene: TRBD1; v_gene: TRBV7-8; abundance: .; j_gene: TRBJ2-2; CDR3nt: TGTGCCAGCAGCTATAGGACAGGGGGAATCGCGAACACCGGGGAGCTGTTTTTT; CDR3aa: CASSYRTGGIANTGELFF
len: 15; d_gene: TRBD1; v_gene: TRBV6-9; abundance: .; j_gene: TRBJ1-2; CDR3nt: TGTGCCAGCAGTTCTACAGGGGGCAGGGGCTATGGCTACACCTTC; CDR3aa: CASSSTGGRGYGYTF
len: 15; d_gene: TRBD1; v_gene: TRBV6-1; abundance: .; j_gene: TRBJ2-7; CDR3nt: TGTGCCAGCAGTGACGGACCGGGACAGACCTACGAGCAGTACTTC; CDR3aa: CASSDGPGQTYEQYF
len: 15; d_gene: TRBD1; v_gene: TRBV28; abundance: .; j_gene: TRBJ2-7; CDR3nt: TGTGCCAGCAGTGTGTCCGGGACAGGGGAGGGCGAGCAGTACTTC; CDR3aa: CASSVSGTGEGEQYF
len: 15; d_gene: .; v_gene: TRBV23-1; abundance: .; j_gene: TRBJ1-2; CDR3nt: TGCGCCAGCAGTCACCTCCTTGGGGGACCGAATGGCTACACCTTC; CDR3aa: CASSHLLGGPNGYTF
len: 14; d_gene: TRBD2; v_gene: TRBV10-2; abundance: few; j_gene: TRBJ2-5; CDR3nt: TGCGCCAGCAAAGGGACTAGAGGCCAAGAGACCCAGTACTTC; CDR3aa: CASKGTRGQETQYF